The 10 T cell receptor beta chains below come from one sample, sequenced in a study of radiation and T cells in renal cell carcinoma. Time point here: blood 2 weeks post-SBRT. Treatment denoted: 15 Gy SBRT to primary tumor, nephrectomy 4 weeks later. Profiled with immunoSEQ multiplex PCR; TCRdb holds only in-frame clones, not every one. The data show 100,000 to 150,000 clones, with around 81% seen just once and 5% to 6.5% held by the top ten. The sequencing used blood, collected from a patient whose treatment included radiotherapy and nephrectomy. The receptors were sampled from a man aged 45-60 years with renal cell carcinoma.

This clone is a singleton in its sample. This chain uses TRBV4-1 with TRBJ2-5; the match to TRBD1 covers 11 bases. The germline CDR1 and CDR2 sequences are MGHRA and YSYEKL. The CDR3 spans 16 residues. V was pared by 0 bases and J by 12 bases, with 12 bases of the junction left unmatched. CDR3 sequence (DNA): TGCGCCAGCAGCCAAGAAGGGTTGGGGACAGGGGGGGCCAAGTACTTC. Translation gives CASSQEGLGTGGAKYF.

This chain joins TRBV18 and TRBJ2-7; D remains unclear. The germline gives CDR1 KGHSH, CDR2 LQKENI. CDR3 length: 12 residues. V shed 3 bases and J shed 3 bases, with 6 bases lying between them. The CDR3 spells CASSPGNYEQYF. Here the CDR3 DNA reads TGTGCCAGCTCACCTGGTAACTACGAGCAGTACTTC.

The V gene is TRBV5-6, the J gene TRBJ2-5, with D perhaps being TRBD1 or TRBD2 (5 bases each). Germline-derived CDR1 and CDR2 are SGHDT and YYEEEE. The CDR3 contains 14 residues. V was clipped by 1 base and J by 5 bases, with 12 bases between them. As DNA, the CDR3 is TGTGCCAGCAGCTTGTCCGCAGGGAGCGAGACCCAGTACTTC. Encoded protein: CASSLSAGSETQYF. The full variable domain, rest sourced from reference TRBV5-6 and TRBJ2-5, is DAGVTQSPTHLIKTRGQQVTLRCSPKSGHDTVSWYQQALGQGPQFIFQYYEEEERQRGNFPDRFSGHQFPNYSSELNVNALLLGDSALYLCASSLSAGSETQYFGPGTRLLVL.

The chain carries TRBV19 and TRBJ2-7; D unresolved. The germline gives CDR1 LNHDA, CDR2 SQIVND (reference sequence). The CDR3 has 14 amino acids. The germline V and J ends were trimmed by 9 bases and 2 bases, with 17 bases remaining between them. The CDR3 DNA reads as TGTGCCAGCAGTCTAGGTGGGTCGGCCTACGAGCAGTACTTC. It translates to CASSLGGSAYEQYF. The full variable domain, with the rest looked up from reference TRBV19 and TRBJ2-7, is DGGITQSPKYLFRKEGQNVTLSCEQNLNHDAMYWYRQDPGQGLRLIYYSQIVNDFQKGDIAEGYSVSREKKESFPLTVTSAQKNPTAFYLCASSLGGSAYEQYFGPGTRLTVT.

The chain carries TRBV5-1 and TRBJ2-2, with TRBD1 identical over 7 bases. The CDR3 sequence is 15 residues long. J lost 3 bases, V lost 4 bases, and 6 bases had no gene match. Germline V gene data show CDR1 as SGHRS and CDR2 as YFSETQ. In DNA form, the CDR3 reads TGCGCCAGCAGCGCCGGGGACAGTTACACCGGGGAGCTGTTTTTT. Its translation: CASSAGDSYTGELFF.

In its sample, this clone was seen a few times. The chain is built from TRBV5-1 and TRBJ2-7; 9 bases are a match to TRBD1. The V gene end was trimmed by 0 bases and the J gene end by 5 bases; junction bases not matched to a gene: 9. This CDR3 has 16 residues. Germline CDR1 reads SGHRS; CDR2 reads YFSETQ. This chain's CDR3 is CASSLGYGTGGDEQYF. As DNA, the CDR3 is TGCGCCAGCAGCTTGGGATATGGAACAGGGGGCGACGAGCAGTACTTC.

Worth noting for this clone: Other DNA sequences in this specimen translate into the identical CDR3. This chain links TRBV5-5 with TRBJ1-1; D unclear. V lost 1 base and J 1 base, leaving 5 bases between the germline ends. This CDR3 contains 13 residues. CDR1 and CDR2 (germline): SGHKS, YYEKEE (reference sequence). The CDR3 loop is CASSLLQNTEAFF. The CDR3 DNA sequence: TGTGCCAGCAGCTTGTTACAGAACACTGAAGCTTTCTTT.

The V gene is TRBV7-2, the J gene TRBJ1-2; TRBD1 might be the D (5 bases). Germline CDR1 and CDR2: SGHTA and FQGNSA. V dropped 5 bases and J dropped 8 bases, with 21 bases sitting between them. The CDR3 runs to 15 residues. The CDR3 bases are TGTGCCAGCAGCAGGGGCCCGACGGAAATACTCGGCTACACCTTC. It specifies CASSRGPTEILGYTF. The full variable domain, rest sourced from reference TRBV7-2 and TRBJ1-2, is GAGVSQSPSNKVTEKGKDVELRCDPISGHTALYWYRQSLGQGLEFLIYFQGNSAPDKSGLPSDRFSAERTGGSVSTLTIQRTQQEDSAVYLCASSRGPTEILGYTFGSGTRLTVV.

The V and J genes are TRBV18 and TRBJ1-5; TRBD1 agrees at 7 bases. This CDR3 has 13 amino acids. Germline V gene data show CDR1 as KGHSH and CDR2 as LQKENI. Trimming removed 4 bases from V and 5 bases from J; junction bases left unmatched: 2. In DNA, the CDR3 is TGTGCCAGCTCACTGGGGACAGATCAGCCCCAGCATTTT. Amino acid sequence: CASSLGTDQPQHF.

The CDR3 is CASSIYYGGLAGESDTQYF. The CDR3 DNA reads TGTGCCAGTAGTATATACTACGGAGGGCTAGCGGGAGAATCAGATACGCAGTATTTT. The V call is TRBV19, the J call TRBJ2-3, with 10 positions matching TRBD2. The CDR3 runs 19 residues. CDR1 and CDR2 (germline): LNHDA, SQIVND (reference sequence). The V segment lost 2 bases and the J segment 4 bases; nucleotides outside the gene matches: 15.